The rows below give T cell receptor beta chains drawn from one sample of a study of blood T cell repertoires in COVID-19. Sequencing was performed with immunoSEQ multiplex PCR; in TCRdb, only in-frame clones are kept and a portion is missing. Among fewer than 250,000 clones listed, roughly 85% were seen once. Material: PBMCs or T cells enriched from blood (not recorded which). The receptor source for this set is a woman in her forties or fifties with acute COVID-19. CDR3s include the opening cysteine and the closing phenylalanine or tryptophan. The D gene is left open where the match is weak. Size values are once, few and many counts, or a class for expanded clones, and some rows have none.

D	J	size	V	CDR3	DNA
TRBD2	TRBJ2-7	-	TRBV7-9	CASSPTGGPGEQYF	TGTGCCAGCAGCCCCACGGGGGGTCCGGGCGAGCAGTACTTC
TRBD1	TRBJ1-3	-	TRBV30	CAWSPWTGYTDTIYF	TGTGCCTGGAGTCCCTGGACAGGTTATACGGACACCATATATTTT
-	TRBJ1-1	-	TRBV6-5	CASSYPLEGGNTEAFF	TGTGCCAGCAGTTACCCGTTGGAGGGAGGGAACACTGAAGCTTTCTTT
TRBD2	TRBJ2-5	-	TRBV7-2	CASSPELRGGQETQYF	TGTGCCAGCAGCCCCGAGCTGCGGGGGGGCCAAGAGACCCAGTACTTC
-	TRBJ1-1	-	TRBV5-1	CASSSLAGAFF	TGCGCCAGCAGCTCCCTGGCAGGAGCTTTCTTT
-	TRBJ2-6	-	TRBV18	CASTATGNSGANVLTF	TGTGCCAGTACGGCCACAGGGAACTCTGGGGCCAACGTCCTGACTTTC
TRBD2	TRBJ2-5	few	TRBV13	CASSLVGLAAQETQYF	TGTGCCAGCAGCTTAGTAGGTCTAGCGGCTCAAGAGACCCAGTACTTC
TRBD1	TRBJ2-7	-	TRBV14	CASSPDRYEQYF	TGTGCCAGCAGCCCGGACAGGTACGAGCAGTACTTC
-	TRBJ1-1	many	TRBV7-2	CASSPQTSNTEAFF	TGTGCCAGCAGCCCGCAGACATCGAACACTGAAGCTTTCTTT
TRBD2	TRBJ2-7	few	TRBV7-2	CASSLISLGLAGPEQYF	TGTGCCAGCAGCTTAATTTCGTTAGGACTAGCGGGCCCGGAGCAGTACTTC
TRBD1	TRBJ1-6	-	TRBV9	CASSEGQGVNSPLHF	TGTGCCAGCAGCGAGGGACAGGGGGTTAATTCACCCCTCCACTTT
-	TRBJ1-1	-	TRBV30	CAWTRNTEAFF	TGTGCCTGGACGCGGAACACTGAGGCTTTCTTT
TRBD1	TRBJ2-1	-	TRBV13	CASSSTGTGNEQFF	TGTGCCAGCAGCTCGACCGGGACAGGAAACGAGCAGTTCTTC
-	TRBJ1-1	-	TRBV27	CASSLSGTTTRGEAFF	TGTGCCAGCAGTTTATCTGGGACAACGACCCGGGGTGAAGCTTTCTTT
TRBD1	TRBJ1-2	-	TRBV18	CASSPEGQGYGYTF	TGTGCCAGCTCACCAGAGGGACAGGGCTATGGCTACACCTTC
TRBD1	TRBJ2-2	-	TRBV25-1	CASQGQGDTGELFF	TGTGCCAGCCAGGGACAGGGGGACACCGGGGAGCTGTTTTTT
TRBD1	TRBJ1-2	-	TRBV7-7	CASSSRTMGQGTGYGYTF	TGTGCTAGCAGCTCCCGGACAATGGGACAGGGGACCGGCTATGGCTACACCTTC
TRBD1	TRBJ1-6	-	TRBV3-1/TRBV3-2	CASSHWAGQGNSPLHF	TGTGCCAGCAGCCATTGGGCTGGACAGGGGAATTCACCCCTCCACTTT